This T cell receptor beta chain was identified in a study of T cells in Graves' hyperthyroidism and ophthalmopathy. The investigators amplified TCR beta CDR3 regions from RNA transcripts. First-round RT-PCR of the TCR CDR3 relied on the HTBI primer set. TCRdb reprocessed the multiplex PCR reads with MiXCR, giving one entry per CDR3 protein. Of 660,000 or so distinct CDR3 sequences detected, less than 25% appear once; the ten largest clones hold around a third. Germline assignment: CDR1 SGHAT and CDR2 FQNNGV. The trim removed 5 bases at V and 2 bases at J, leaving 8 bases unmatched. The CDR3 consists of 19 residues. Notes on this clonotype: Its specificity is not known.

Findings of the study overall: In validation, the model predicted ophthalmopathy. These predictions came a median approximately 6.5 months before onset.

The sequence derives from a man in his thirties or forties with Graves' ophthalmopathy. Material: blood. V and J are TRBV11-2 and TRBJ2-6; 14 bases fit TRBD2. CDR3 sequence: CASSLLPGLAGAGANVLTF. In DNA form, the CDR3 reads TGTGCCAGCAGCCTCCTCCCGGGACTAGCGGGAGCTGGGGCCAACGTCCTGACTTTC.